The 32 T cell receptor beta chains below were found in one sample sequenced in a study of shared clonotypes between healthy human individuals. Profiling relied on immunoSEQ multiplex PCR, and the TCRdb table lists in-frame clones only, not all of them. The sample has more than 450,000 clones; 70% to 80% are singletons. The specimen sequenced was PBMCs. These receptor sequences come from a middle-aged woman in good health. Some clones in this sample may be carry-over from other donors' samples.

This chain joins TRBV19 and TRBJ1-2; tentative D call: TRBD1 (5 bases). Between the trimmed V and J ends, which lost 0 bases and 12 bases, there was a span of 11 bases. The CDR3 is made up of 12 amino acids. Germline V gene sequence: CDR1 LNHDA, CDR2 SQIVND (reference sequence). CDR3 sequence reads: CASSIDNRRHTF. CDR3 nucleotide sequence: TGTGCCAGTAGTATAGATAACAGGAGGCACACCTTC.

The count of this clone is one. The rearrangement links TRBV30 to TRBJ2-1; TRBD2 agrees at 10 bases. There are 14 residues in the CDR3. V lost 0 bases, J lost 7 bases, and 3 bases stayed unmatched. Germline CDR1 GTSNPN, CDR2 SVGIG (reference sequence). In DNA form, the CDR3 reads TGTGCCTGGAGTGTGTCTAGCGGGAGAAATGAGCAGTTCTTC. This encodes CAWSVSSGRNEQFF.

This clone appeared a few times. The chain employs TRBV7-8 and TRBJ2-7, with D unclear. The CDR3 runs to 13 residues. CDR1 is SGHVS, CDR2 FQNEAQ, per germline. Trimming took off 5 bases at V and 2 bases at J, with 10 bases between the two ends. In nucleotides, the CDR3 is TGTGCCAGCAGCCTCGGCGGCCCCTACGAGCAGTACTTC. Residues: CASSLGGPYEQYF.

This clone was seen just once. CDR3 residues: CASSIDRLQETQYF. Written as DNA, the CDR3 is TGTGCCAGCAGCATAGACAGGCTCCAAGAGACCCAGTACTTC. V is TRBV5-5 and J is TRBJ2-5; tentative D call: TRBD1 (6 bases). V was trimmed by 4 bases and J by 1 base, leaving 11 bases between them. Germline CDR1 and CDR2: SGHKS and YYEKEE (reference sequence). CDR3 size: 14 residues.

V and J are TRBV27 and TRBJ2-1; 9 nucleotides align to TRBD2. Trimming took 2 bases from V and 0 from J; bases not matched to a gene: 2. The CDR3 contains 16 residues. Per germline, CDR1 MNHEY and CDR2 SMNVEV (reference sequence). CDR3 DNA: TGTGCCAGCAGTTTACTAGCGGGACTCTCCTACAATGAGCAGTTCTTC. Its translation is CASSLLAGLSYNEQFF.

The chain has TRBV5-4 and TRBJ2-1; unclear D gene. Germline-derived CDR1 and CDR2 are SGHNT and YYREEE (reference sequence). V was shortened by 6 bases and J by 6 bases, with 16 bases between the two germline ends. The CDR3 contains 14 residues. The DNA for the CDR3 is TGTGCCAGCAACCCTTCTATTGGGTTCAATGAGCAGTTCTTC. The encoded protein is CASNPSIGFNEQFF.

The chain employs TRBV7-9 and TRBJ1-1; 8 nucleotides align to TRBD1. J was trimmed by 4 bases and V by 1 base; bases with no gene match: 8. This CDR3 is built from 16 residues. In germline, CDR1 is SEHNR, CDR2 FQNEAQ (reference sequence). The CDR3 loop reads CASSLDGRQGATEAFF. CDR3 DNA sequence: TGTGCCAGCAGCTTAGATGGGCGGCAGGGGGCCACTGAAGCTTTCTTT.

This clone was counted between two and nine times. The V call is TRBV2, the J call TRBJ1-3; D is possibly TRBD1 (5 bases). Trimming cost V 6 bases and J 0 bases, with 9 bases left between them. CDR1 and CDR2 (germline): SNHLY, FYNNEI. The CDR3 has 14 amino acids. The CDR3 here is CASSSDSSGNTIYF. The CDR3 nucleotides read TGTGCCAGCAGCTCCGACAGCTCTGGAAACACCATATATTTT.

The chain combines TRBV5-1 with TRBJ2-1; TRBD1 or TRBD2 may be the D gene (7 bases each). The CDR3 sequence is 15 residues long. Trimming left V 4 bases short and J 9 bases short, with 20 bases between. Germline assignment: CDR1 SGHRS and CDR2 YFSETQ. The CDR3 region is CASSRQGRGGGEQFF. The CDR3 coding sequence is TGCGCCAGCAGCCGACAGGGTCGGGGCGGGGGTGAGCAGTTCTTC.

This chain connects TRBV19 to TRBJ2-1, with 10 positions matching TRBD2. The CDR3 length is 18 residues. CDR1 is LNHDA, CDR2 SQIVND, per germline (reference sequence). V trimming: 0 bases; J trimming: 4 bases; junction bases outside the gene matches: 9. CDR3 in amino acids: CASSIDGIAGGTYNEQFF. In nucleotides, the CDR3 is TGTGCCAGTAGTATAGATGGAATAGCGGGAGGCACATACAATGAGCAGTTCTTC.

This clone was counted a single time. The chain couples TRBV6-5 to TRBJ1-1; D perhaps matches TRBD1 (5 bases). The germline V and J ends were trimmed by 0 bases and 1 base, with 6 bases remaining between them. The CDR3 contains 14 residues. Looked up from germline, CDR1 is MNHEY and CDR2 is SVGAGI. The CDR3 DNA reads TGTGCCAGCAGTTACTCGACAGCGAACACTGAAGCTTTCTTT. Its protein product is CASSYSTANTEAFF.

The chain has TRBV28 and TRBJ2-1, with D perhaps matching TRBD2 (6 bases). The CDR3 is 15 amino acids. Germline V gives CDR1 MDHEN, CDR2 SYDVKM. The V gene lost 6 bases and the J gene lost 6 bases, with 18 bases spanning the gap. The CDR3 loop is CASRTAGNKVNEQFF. For the CDR3, the DNA is TGTGCCAGCAGGACGGCGGGGAATAAGGTCAATGAGCAGTTCTTC.

As for this clone: Distinct nucleotide sequences in the sample also encode this CDR3. The chain links TRBV5-1 to TRBJ2-7; D ambiguous. The length of the CDR3 is 12 residues. Germline CDR1 SGHRS, CDR2 YFSETQ. V was shortened by 0 bases and J by 5 bases, with 6 bases between the two germline ends. Written as DNA, the CDR3 is TGCGCCAGCAGCTTGGAGCGCGACGAGCAGTACTTC. Translating gives CASSLERDEQYF.

The chain joins TRBV10-3 to TRBJ2-1, with TRBD1 matching over 7 bases. J was trimmed by 3 bases and V by 8 bases; bases with no gene match: 7. Germline assignment: CDR1 ENHRY and CDR2 SYGVKD. CDR3 length equals 14 residues. The CDR3 DNA sequence: TGTGCCATCTCGGACAGGTCAGTCTACAATGAGCAGTTCTTC. Its translation is CAISDRSVYNEQFF.

This clone has just a few counts. The chain joins TRBV19 to TRBJ2-1, with D perhaps matching TRBD2 (5 bases). V lost 1 base to trimming and J lost 6 bases, with 7 bases between them. The germline CDR1 and CDR2 sequences are LNHDA and SQIVND (reference sequence). This CDR3 has 13 amino acids. The CDR3 DNA reads as TGTGCCAGTAGTATAGGGGGAGCCAATGAGCAGTTCTTC. Protein sequence: CASSIGGANEQFF. The variable domain in full, with the rest retrieved from reference TRBV19 and TRBJ2-1, is DGGITQSPKYLFRKEGQNVTLSCEQNLNHDAMYWYRQDPGQGLRLIYYSQIVNDFQKGDIAEGYSVSREKKESFPLTVTSAQKNPTAFYLCASSIGGANEQFFGPGTRLTVL.

This clone was seen a handful of times. The chain recombines TRBV2 with TRBJ1-1; 8 bases line up with TRBD1. Germline-derived CDR1 and CDR2 are SNHLY and FYNNEI. V was pared by 6 bases and J by 2 bases, with 5 bases of the junction left unmatched. The CDR3 contains 14 residues. In DNA, the CDR3 is TGTGCCAGCAGGTCGGACAGGGCAAACACTGAAGCTTTCTTT. Translated, it gives CASRSDRANTEAFF.

This clone was detected only once. The genes are TRBV9 and TRBJ2-7; 8 nucleotides agree with TRBD2. Per the germline V gene, CDR1 is SGDLS and CDR2 is YYNGEE. The CDR3 is 16 residues long. The junction had 9 bases not matched to a gene; V was cut back by 0 bases and J by 4 bases. The DNA for the CDR3 is TGTGCCAGCAGCGTAGACGGGAGCGGGAGTATTTACGAGCAGTACTTC. Protein product: CASSVDGSGSIYEQYF.

This clone was counted a few times. This chain joins TRBV7-9 and TRBJ2-7, with a possible D match to TRBD1 (6 bases). Per the germline V gene, CDR1 is SEHNR and CDR2 is FQNEAQ (reference sequence). The CDR3 has 14 amino acids. The V end lost 9 bases, the J end lost 0 bases, and 15 bases lay between the germline ends. CDR3 sequence: CARIATGSSYEQYF. The CDR3 DNA is TGTGCCAGGATAGCCACAGGGAGCTCCTACGAGCAGTACTTC.

The genes are TRBV9 and TRBJ1-1, with D hard to call. V lost 0 bases, J lost 0 bases, and 12 bases lay in between. Germline V gene data show CDR1 as SGDLS and CDR2 as YYNGEE. The CDR3 has 16 amino acids. The CDR3 DNA follows: TGTGCCAGCAGCGTAGGTGCGGACCCTGTGAACACTGAAGCTTTCTTT. Its protein is CASSVGADPVNTEAFF.

The CDR3 bases are TGTGCCAGCAGACCCGGGACTAGCGGGCCGCTTCTTATCCGGACCCAGTACTTC. This sequence encodes CASRPGTSGPLLIRTQYF. J is TRBJ2-5 and V is TRBV27; 12 bases line up with TRBD2. V lost 6 bases and J lost 7; bases outside the gene matches: 18. The CDR3 is made up of 18 amino acids. The germline V gene encodes CDR1 MNHEY and CDR2 SMNVEV (reference sequence).

V is TRBV27 and J is TRBJ2-3, with D possibly TRBD2 on 6 matching bases. V was trimmed by 3 bases and J by 2 bases, leaving 15 bases between them. The germline CDR1 and CDR2 sequences are MNHEY and SMNVEV (reference sequence). There are 16 residues in the CDR3. CDR3 nucleotide sequence: TGTGCCAGCAGTTTTCGTAGTGGGGGACTCACAGATACGCAGTATTTT. This encodes CASSFRSGGLTDTQYF.

This chain joins TRBV7-9 and TRBJ1-1; 7 nucleotides match TRBD1. This CDR3 has 14 residues. Germline V gene data show CDR1 as SEHNR and CDR2 as FQNEAQ (reference sequence). Trimming at V came to 5 bases and at J to 6 bases, leaving 9 bases not matched to a gene. The chain's CDR3 is CASSRAGGFPEAFF. CDR3 nucleotide sequence: TGTGCCAGCAGCCGCGCAGGGGGGTTCCCTGAAGCTTTCTTT. The full variable domain, its missing parts supplied by reference TRBV7-9 and TRBJ1-1, is DTGVSQNPRHKITKRGQNVTFRCDPISEHNRLYWYRQTLGQGPEFLTYFQNEAQLEKSRLLSDRFSAERPKGSFSTLEIQRTEQGDSAMYLCASSRAGGFPEAFFGQGTRLTVV.

This clone showed up just once. The chain employs TRBV19 and TRBJ2-5; TRBD1 matches at 8 bases. The CDR3 is made up of 14 amino acids. V lost 4 bases, J lost 5 bases, and 6 bases stayed unmatched. CDR1 is LNHDA, CDR2 SQIVND, per germline (reference sequence). Here the CDR3 reads CASSKDRAGETQYF. Here the CDR3 DNA reads TGTGCCAGTAGTAAGGACAGGGCGGGGGAGACCCAGTACTTC.

In the case of this clone: Other nucleotide sequences in the sample specify the same CDR3. V usage is TRBV19 and J usage is TRBJ2-1; no definite D call. Trimming stripped 3 bases from V and 10 bases from J, with 7 bases between. Germline CDR1 is LNHDA and CDR2 is SQIVND (reference sequence). The CDR3 loop spans 11 amino acids. In DNA, the CDR3 is TGTGCCAGTAGTATCGGAAGGGAGCAGTTCTTC. Translated: CASSIGREQFF. The variable domain in full, completed from reference TRBV19 and TRBJ2-1, reads DGGITQSPKYLFRKEGQNVTLSCEQNLNHDAMYWYRQDPGQGLRLIYYSQIVNDFQKGDIAEGYSVSREKKESFPLTVTSAQKNPTAFYLCASSIGREQFFGPGTRLTVL.

This sequence joins TRBV18 and TRBJ1-5; D gene uncertain. The CDR3 runs to 15 residues. Deletions cut 5 bases from V and 2 bases from J, with 13 bases between. Germline V gene sequence: CDR1 KGHSH, CDR2 LQKENI. The CDR3 nucleotides are TGTGCCAGCTCAATAGAACGGGGAGGCAATCAGCCCCAGCATTTT. Translation: CASSIERGGNQPQHF. The full variable domain, its missing parts supplied by reference TRBV18 and TRBJ1-5, is NAGVMQNPRHLVRRRGQEARLRCSPMKGHSHVYWYRQLPEEGLKFMVYLQKENIIDESGMPKERFSAEFPKEGPSILRIQQVVRGDSAAYFCASSIERGGNQPQHFGDGTRLSIL.

V is TRBV5-4 and J is TRBJ1-2, with D unresolved. The V and J ends lost 1 base and 3 bases respectively, with 7 bases between them. CDR3 length: 13 amino acids. Germline CDR1 and CDR2: SGHNT and YYREEE (reference sequence). The CDR3 loop is CASSLRNDYGYTF. The CDR3 DNA is TGTGCCAGCAGCTTGCGGAACGACTATGGCTACACCTTC.

This clone came up a few times. J is TRBJ1-2 and V is TRBV4-1; D may be TRBD1 (6 bases). There are 15 residues in the CDR3. Germline loops: CDR1 MGHRA, CDR2 YSYEKL. V shed 4 bases and J shed 4 bases, with 16 bases lying between them. DNA for the CDR3: TGCGCCAGCAGCCCGGTGGGGGGGCTGAGCTATGGCTACACCTTC. This translates into CASSPVGGLSYGYTF.

This clone was observed a few times. The V call is TRBV5-1, the J call TRBJ2-2; D ambiguous. The CDR3 extends over 14 amino acids. Germline values: CDR1 SGHRS, CDR2 YFSETQ. The V end was cut by 5 bases, the J end by 0 bases, with 8 bases between. The CDR3 DNA reads TGCGCCAGCAGTTTGTCGGCGAACACCGGGGAGCTGTTTTTT. Protein sequence: CASSLSANTGELFF. Full variable domain (rest looked up from reference TRBV5-1 and TRBJ2-2): KAGVTQTPRYLIKTRGQQVTLSCSPISGHRSVSWYQQTPGQGLQFLFEYFSETQRNKGNFPGRFSGRQFSNSRSEMNVSTLELGDSALYLCASSLSANTGELFFGEGSRLTVL.

This chain uses TRBV6-6 with TRBJ1-1, with TRBD1 identical over 7 bases. The CDR3 runs to 14 residues. V gave up 5 bases and J gave up 4 bases; unmatched junction bases: 7. CDR1 and CDR2 (germline): MNHNY, SVGAGI (reference sequence). CDR3 DNA sequence: TGTGCCAGCAGTCAACGACAGGGAGGCACTGAAGCTTTCTTT. Translation gives CASSQRQGGTEAFF.

This sequence joins TRBV10-2 and TRBJ2-1, with D uncertain. Germline-derived CDR1 and CDR2 are WSHSY and SAAADI. V was pared by 2 bases and J by 2 bases, with 7 bases between. The CDR3 runs 14 residues. CDR3 bases: TGCGCCAGCAGTGAGATTCCTACCTACAATGAGCAGTTCTTC. Its protein product is CASSEIPTYNEQFF.

The V and J genes are TRBV28 and TRBJ2-1, with 15 bases fitting TRBD2. Germline CDR1 MDHEN, CDR2 SYDVKM. CDR3 size: 17 residues. The V and J ends lost 2 bases and 8 bases, in that order; junction bases with no gene match: 7. The CDR3 region has the DNA TGTGCCAGCAGTTTAGCCCAGGGACTAGCGGGGGGCGATGAGCAGTTCTTC. Encoded protein: CASSLAQGLAGGDEQFF.

This clone was seen a single time. CDR3 bases: TGTGCCAGCAGCGTCCTGGGGCACGACACTGAAGCTTTCTTT. Translated, it gives CASSVLGHDTEAFF. V gene TRBV6-1 combines with J gene TRBJ1-1; D is perhaps TRBD1 (5 bases). This CDR3 is 14 amino acids long. In germline, CDR1 is MNHNS, CDR2 SASEGT. Trimming stripped 6 bases from V and 3 bases from J, with 14 bases between.